These 25 T cell receptor beta chains originate from one sample sequenced in a study of blood T cell repertoires in COVID-19. Sequencing was performed with immunoSEQ multiplex PCR; in TCRdb, only in-frame clones are kept and a portion is missing. Of about 170,000 clones in the sample, around 85% were seen once. The sequenced sample consisted of peripheral blood. Receptors originate from a woman aged 80 or over with COVID-19, enrolled during active disease.

The V call is TRBV5-4, the J call TRBJ1-2; D might be TRBD1 (5 bases). Trimming stripped 4 bases from V and 6 bases from J, with 16 bases between. CDR1 and CDR2 (germline): SGHNT, YYREEE (reference sequence). This CDR3 region has 14 residues. The CDR3 DNA reads as TGTGCCAGCAGCACCCCCCAGGGTGGAGATGGCTACACCTTC. This sequence encodes CASSTPQGGDGYTF.

A single count supports this clone. The chain has TRBV18 and TRBJ1-1; D possibly corresponds to TRBD1 (5 bases). The germline V gene has CDR1 KGHSH and CDR2 LQKENI. The CDR3 extends over 17 amino acids. Trimming removed 2 bases at V and 6 bases at J, with 22 bases between. The CDR3 region has the DNA TGTGCCAGCTCACCAAGGGGCATGCAAGGCCAAGACCCTGAAGCTTTCTTT. It yields the protein CASSPRGMQGQDPEAFF.

The chain links TRBV6-5 to TRBJ1-5, with TRBD1 identical over 8 bases. After removal of 5 bases from V and 5 bases from J, the junction contained 2 bases not matched to a gene. CDR3 length equals 13 residues. Germline V gene lookup returns CDR1 MNHEY and CDR2 SVGAGI. CDR3 sequence: CASSQDRDQPQHF. The DNA for the CDR3 is TGTGCCAGCAGTCAGGACAGGGATCAGCCCCAGCATTTT.

This chain joins TRBV7-9 and TRBJ1-2; TRBD1 might be the D (5 bases). V was pared by 5 bases and J by 4 bases, with 14 bases between. The CDR3 loop spans 14 amino acids. Germline V gene sequence: CDR1 SEHNR, CDR2 FQNEAQ (reference sequence). In DNA form, the CDR3 reads TGTGCCAGCAGCCCTGCGGGGGGACGCTATGGCTACACCTTC. It encodes CASSPAGGRYGYTF.

The V and J genes are TRBV5-1 and TRBJ2-2; D might be TRBD2 (6 bases). From germline, CDR1 is SGHRS and CDR2 YFSETQ. This CDR3 region has 17 residues. Trimming left V 1 base short and J 4 bases short, with 17 bases between. As DNA, the CDR3 is TGCGCCAGCAGCTTGATGACGGGGGTTGTCGGCACCGGGGAGCTGTTTTTT. Amino acid sequence: CASSLMTGVVGTGELFF.

This chain connects TRBV20-1 to TRBJ1-4; D remains ambiguous. CDR1 is DFQATT and CDR2 is SNEGSKA in the germline V gene (reference sequence). V was cut by 3 bases and J by 6 bases, with 5 bases left in between. This CDR3 has 11 residues. CDR3 DNA sequence: TGCAGTGCTAGCCCTCATGAAAAACTGTTTTTT. Residues: CSASPHEKLFF.

The genes are TRBV15 and TRBJ2-7; TRBD1 matches at 10 bases. V shed 1 base, J shed 6 bases, and the junction held 9 bases outside the gene matches. CDR1 LNHNV and CDR2 YYDKDF come from the germline V gene (reference sequence). The CDR3 is made up of 16 amino acids. CDR3 sequence reads: CATSRGGRQGASEQYF. CDR3 in DNA: TGTGCCACCAGCAGAGGCGGTCGACAGGGGGCGAGCGAGCAGTACTTC.

The chain has TRBV29-1 and TRBJ2-5; 15 nucleotides align to TRBD2. Germline trimming cut 4 bases from V and 2 bases from J; bases unmatched to any gene: 5. Germline CDR1 and CDR2: SQVTM and ANQGSEA. CDR3 length: 16 amino acids. CDR3 DNA sequence: TGCAGCGTTGTTATTGGGACTAGCGGGGGGCAAGAGACCCAGTACTTC. This encodes CSVVIGTSGGQETQYF.

The genes are TRBV18 and TRBJ1-1; D unresolved. Trimming took 3 bases from V and 4 from J, leaving 15 bases between them. The germline gives CDR1 KGHSH, CDR2 LQKENI. The CDR3 sequence is 15 residues long. This CDR3 reads CASSPGLATGTEAFF. CDR3 coding DNA: TGTGCCAGCTCACCCGGACTGGCGACGGGCACTGAAGCTTTCTTT.

This clone came up once. The chain links TRBV3-1 (or the pseudogene TRBV3-2) to TRBJ1-2; TRBD1 matches at 12 bases. Unmatched junction bases numbered 9, after V lost 6 bases and J lost 7 bases. The CDR3 has 15 amino acids. Germline CDR1 LGHDT, CDR2 YNNKEL (reference sequence). The CDR3 reads CASSEEGTGGGGYTF. Written as DNA, the CDR3 is TGTGCCAGCAGTGAAGAGGGGACAGGGGGCGGTGGCTACACCTTC.

This clone was counted a few times. The chain is built from TRBV2 and TRBJ2-1, with D perhaps TRBD2 (6 bases). Germline assignment: CDR1 SNHLY and CDR2 FYNNEI. The CDR3 length is 12 residues. Trimming took 10 bases from V and 9 from J, leaving 16 bases between them. The CDR3 is CATAMAGFEQFF. As DNA, the CDR3 is TGTGCCACCGCGATGGCGGGATTTGAGCAGTTCTTC. Variable domain in full (rest from reference TRBV2 and TRBJ2-1): EPEVTQTPSHQVTQMGQEVILRCVPISNHLYFYWYRQILGQKVEFLVSFYNNEISEKSEIFDDQFSVERPDGSNFTLKIRSTKLEDSAMYFCATAMAGFEQFFGPGTRLTVL.

V usage is TRBV9 and J usage is TRBJ2-7; D is unclear. Looked up from germline, CDR1 is SGDLS and CDR2 is YYNGEE. V lost 0 bases, J lost 7 bases, and 8 bases lay in between. The CDR3 is 12 residues long. The CDR3 sequence is CASSVDGREQYF. CDR3 DNA: TGTGCCAGCAGCGTAGATGGTCGGGAGCAGTACTTC.

This clone was seen more than once but under ten times. The rearrangement joins TRBV4-2 to TRBJ1-2; a possible D gene is TRBD1 (5 bases). The CDR3 is made up of 15 amino acids. The germline V gene has CDR1 LGHNA and CDR2 YNFKEQ. Deletions cut 4 bases from V and 3 bases from J, with 15 bases between. The CDR3 DNA follows: TGTGCCAGCAGCCCAGCGGGGGTTATGGACTATGGCTACACCTTC. Protein sequence: CASSPAGVMDYGYTF.

This chain links TRBV18 with TRBJ2-1; 10 bases are a match to TRBD2. V was clipped by 3 bases and J by 3 bases; unmatched bases: 2. CDR3 length: 15 residues. CDR1 and CDR2 from the germline V gene are KGHSH and LQKENI. DNA of the CDR3: TGTGCCAGCTCACCTGGACTAGCGGACTACAATGAGCAGTTCTTC. Translated: CASSPGLADYNEQFF.

This clone was found a few times. The chain joins TRBV19 to TRBJ2-2; TRBD1 aligns across 7 bases. The germline V gene has CDR1 LNHDA and CDR2 SQIVND (reference sequence). This CDR3 spans 16 amino acids. V trimming: 5 bases; J trimming: 1 base; junction bases outside the gene matches: 7. CDR3 sequence (DNA): TGTGCCAGTAGTTTCCCGGGACAGCTGAACACCGGGGAGCTGTTTTTT. It is translated as CASSFPGQLNTGELFF.

This sequence joins TRBV6-6 and TRBJ2-2, with 12 bases that match TRBD2. Trimming at V came to 5 bases and at J to 6 bases, leaving 10 bases not matched to a gene. There are 17 residues in the CDR3. Per germline, CDR1 MNHNY and CDR2 SVGAGI (reference sequence). The chain's CDR3 is CASSPLRLAGDPGELFF. The CDR3 region has the DNA TGTGCCAGCAGTCCCCTGCGACTAGCGGGAGATCCCGGGGAGCTGTTTTTT.

This rearrangement joins TRBV7-9 to TRBJ1-3; TRBD1 is a possible D gene (6 bases). CDR1 and CDR2 from the germline V gene are SEHNR and FQNEAQ (reference sequence). V was trimmed by 2 bases and J by 4 bases, leaving 12 bases between them. The CDR3 consists of 15 residues. The CDR3 protein is CASSLPRGSGNTIYF. The DNA for the CDR3 is TGTGCCAGCAGCTTACCCAGGGGTTCGGGAAACACCATATATTTT.

V is TRBV6-1 and J is TRBJ1-1, with 7 bases lining up with TRBD1. From germline, CDR1 is MNHNS and CDR2 SASEGT. V was clipped by 2 bases and J by 9 bases; unmatched bases: 3. CDR3 length equals 12 residues. The CDR3 DNA sequence: TGTGCCAGCAGTGAAAGGGACAGCAAAGCTTTCTTT. Its translation is CASSERDSKAFF.

The chain recombines TRBV2 with TRBJ1-6, with a tentative D call TRBD1 (5 bases). This CDR3 has 17 amino acids. Germline CDR1 and CDR2: SNHLY and FYNNEI. The V and J ends lost 0 bases and 2 bases respectively, with 11 bases between them. Here the CDR3 reads CASSEAAGRAYNSPLHF. In DNA form, the CDR3 reads TGTGCCAGCAGTGAAGCCGCAGGGAGGGCCTATAATTCACCCCTCCACTTT. The whole variable domain, filled in from reference TRBV2 and TRBJ1-6, reads EPEVTQTPSHQVTQMGQEVILRCVPISNHLYFYWYRQILGQKVEFLVSFYNNEISEKSEIFDDQFSVERPDGSNFTLKIRSTKLEDSAMYFCASSEAAGRAYNSPLHFGNGTRLTVT.

V gene TRBV4-2 combines with J gene TRBJ1-1; 8 positions agree with TRBD1. V trimming: 0 bases; J trimming: 1 base; junction bases outside the gene matches: 10. Germline CDR1 is LGHNA and CDR2 is YNFKEQ. The CDR3 runs to 18 residues. CDR3 protein: CASSQDPSTGVGNTEAFF. As DNA, the CDR3 is TGTGCCAGCAGCCAAGATCCGTCGACAGGGGTCGGGAACACTGAAGCTTTCTTT.

This clone appeared once. The V and J genes are TRBV5-4 and TRBJ1-1; tentatively, D is TRBD1 (6 bases). V dropped 2 bases and J dropped 2 bases, with 13 bases sitting between them. The CDR3 consists of 15 residues. CDR1 is SGHNT, CDR2 YYREEE, per germline (reference sequence). The CDR3 DNA follows: TGTGCCAGCAGCTTTGGGGGGGGCCGTAACACTGAAGCTTTCTTT. It specifies CASSFGGGRNTEAFF.

J is TRBJ1-2 and V is TRBV5-1; D perhaps matches TRBD1 (6 bases). The CDR3 runs to 17 residues. Between the trimmed V and J ends, which lost 2 bases and 3 bases, there was a span of 20 bases. Germline lookup yields CDR1 SGHRS and CDR2 YFSETQ. CDR3 sequence: CASSFGFSPGADYGYTF. The DNA for the CDR3 is TGCGCCAGCAGCTTCGGGTTTTCGCCAGGGGCAGACTATGGCTACACCTTC.

The chain links TRBV3-1 (or the pseudogene TRBV3-2) to TRBJ2-7; no firm D call. Germline CDR1 LGHDT, CDR2 YNNKEL (reference sequence). V lost 3 bases, J lost 3 bases, and 12 bases lay in between. The CDR3 loop spans 14 amino acids. The CDR3 sequence: CASSQVQASYEQYF. Here the CDR3 DNA reads TGTGCCAGCAGCCAGGTGCAAGCGAGCTACGAGCAGTACTTC.

The count of this clone is one. This rearrangement joins TRBV19 to TRBJ2-5; tentatively, D is TRBD2 (5 bases). Germline V gives CDR1 LNHDA, CDR2 SQIVND (reference sequence). Trimming shortened V by 3 bases and J by 5 bases, and 10 bases separated the two germline ends. This CDR3 has 13 residues. CDR3 nucleotides: TGTGCCAGTAGTATTTCACGAGGGGAGACCCAGTACTTC. Protein: CASSISRGETQYF.

V and J are TRBV19 and TRBJ2-3; tentative D call: TRBD2 (6 bases). CDR1 is LNHDA and CDR2 is SQIVND in the germline V gene (reference sequence). The CDR3 contains 13 residues. The V and J ends lost 10 bases and 6 bases respectively, with 17 bases between them. The CDR3 bases are TGTGCCACCGCCTCTCGGGGAGGTGATACGCAGTATTTT. This translates into CATASRGGDTQYF.